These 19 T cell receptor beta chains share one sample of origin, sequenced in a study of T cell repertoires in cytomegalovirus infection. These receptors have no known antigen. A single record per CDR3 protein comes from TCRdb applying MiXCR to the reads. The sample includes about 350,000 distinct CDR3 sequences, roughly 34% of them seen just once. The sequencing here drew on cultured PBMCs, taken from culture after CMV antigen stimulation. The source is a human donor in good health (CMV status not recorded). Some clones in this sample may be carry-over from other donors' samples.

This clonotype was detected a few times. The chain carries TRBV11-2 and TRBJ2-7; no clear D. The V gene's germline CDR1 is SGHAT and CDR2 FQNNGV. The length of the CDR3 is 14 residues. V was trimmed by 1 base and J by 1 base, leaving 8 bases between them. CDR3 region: CASSLGQESYEQYV. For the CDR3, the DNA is TGTGCCAGCAGCTTAGGGCAAGAATCCTACGAGCAGTACGTC.

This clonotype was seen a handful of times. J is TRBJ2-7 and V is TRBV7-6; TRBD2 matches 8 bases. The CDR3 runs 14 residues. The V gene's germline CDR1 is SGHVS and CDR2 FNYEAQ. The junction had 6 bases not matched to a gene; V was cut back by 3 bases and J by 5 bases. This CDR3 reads CASSLWREADEQYF. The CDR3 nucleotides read TGTGCCAGCAGCTTGTGGCGGGAGGCCGACGAGCAGTACTTC.

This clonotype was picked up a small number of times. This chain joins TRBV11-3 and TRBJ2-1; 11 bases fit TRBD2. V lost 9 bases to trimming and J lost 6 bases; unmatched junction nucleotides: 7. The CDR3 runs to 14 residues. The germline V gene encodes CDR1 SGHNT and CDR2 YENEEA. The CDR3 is CASTTSGRVNEQFF. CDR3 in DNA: TGTGCCAGTACCACTAGCGGGAGAGTCAATGAGCAGTTCTTC. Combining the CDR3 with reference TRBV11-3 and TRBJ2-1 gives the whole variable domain EAGVVQSPRYKIIEKKQPVAFWCNPISGHNTLYWYLQNLGQGPELLIRYENEEAVDDSQLPKDRFSAERLKGVDSTLKIQPAELGDSAVYLCASTTSGRVNEQFFGPGTRLTVL.

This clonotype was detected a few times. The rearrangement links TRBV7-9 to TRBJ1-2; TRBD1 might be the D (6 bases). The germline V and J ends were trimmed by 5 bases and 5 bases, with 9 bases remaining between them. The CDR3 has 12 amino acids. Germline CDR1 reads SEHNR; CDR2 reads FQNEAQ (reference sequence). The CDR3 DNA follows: TGTGCCAGCAGCCGAGGGACATATGGCTACACCTTC. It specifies CASSRGTYGYTF.

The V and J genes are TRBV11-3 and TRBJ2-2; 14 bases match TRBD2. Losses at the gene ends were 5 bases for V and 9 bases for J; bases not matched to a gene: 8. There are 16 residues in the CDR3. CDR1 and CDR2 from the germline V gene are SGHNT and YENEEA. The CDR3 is CASSPGLAGAGRELFF. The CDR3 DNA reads TGTGCCAGCAGCCCGGGACTAGCGGGGGCCGGCCGGGAGCTGTTTTTT.

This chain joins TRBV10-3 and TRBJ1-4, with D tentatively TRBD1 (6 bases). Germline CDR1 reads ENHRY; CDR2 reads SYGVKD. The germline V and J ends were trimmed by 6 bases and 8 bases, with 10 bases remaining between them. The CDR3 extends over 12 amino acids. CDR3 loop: CAISRGGEKLFF. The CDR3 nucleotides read TGTGCCATCAGCAGGGGAGGGGAAAAACTGTTTTTT.

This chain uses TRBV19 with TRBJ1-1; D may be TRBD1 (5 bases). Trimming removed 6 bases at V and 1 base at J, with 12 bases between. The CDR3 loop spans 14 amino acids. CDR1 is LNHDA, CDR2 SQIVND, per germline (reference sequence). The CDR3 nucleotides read TGTGCCAGTAGCCGGGGAGGGGAGAACACTGAAGCTTTCTTT. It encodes CASSRGGENTEAFF.

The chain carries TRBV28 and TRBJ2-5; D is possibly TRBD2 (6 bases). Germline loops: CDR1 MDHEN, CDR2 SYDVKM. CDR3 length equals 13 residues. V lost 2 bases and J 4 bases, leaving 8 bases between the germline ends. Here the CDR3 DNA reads TGTGCCAGCAGTTTACAGGGAGGAGAGACCCAGTACTTC. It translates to CASSLQGGETQYF.

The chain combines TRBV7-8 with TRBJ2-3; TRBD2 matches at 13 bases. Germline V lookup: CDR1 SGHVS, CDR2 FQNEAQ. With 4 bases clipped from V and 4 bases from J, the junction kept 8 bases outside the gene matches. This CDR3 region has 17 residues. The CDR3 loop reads CASSSRTSGSESDTQYF. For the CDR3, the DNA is TGTGCCAGCAGCTCCCGGACTAGCGGGAGTGAGTCAGATACGCAGTATTTT.

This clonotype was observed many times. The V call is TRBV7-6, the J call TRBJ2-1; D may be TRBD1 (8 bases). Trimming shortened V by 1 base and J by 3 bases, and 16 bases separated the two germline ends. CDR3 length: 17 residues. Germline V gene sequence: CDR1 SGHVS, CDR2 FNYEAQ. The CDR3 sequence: CASSLGSTGGVYNEQFF. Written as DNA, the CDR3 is TGTGCCAGCAGCTTAGGGAGCACAGGGGGGGTCTACAATGAGCAGTTCTTC.

The CDR3 coding sequence is TGTGCCAGCAGCTTATCCGTTGGGAGGCAGTACTTC. Translation gives CASSLSVGRQYF. This chain connects TRBV7-9 to TRBJ2-7, with D perhaps matching TRBD2 (5 bases). The V gene lost 2 bases and the J gene lost 9 bases, with 11 bases spanning the gap. Germline CDR1 SEHNR, CDR2 FQNEAQ (reference sequence). There are 12 residues in the CDR3.

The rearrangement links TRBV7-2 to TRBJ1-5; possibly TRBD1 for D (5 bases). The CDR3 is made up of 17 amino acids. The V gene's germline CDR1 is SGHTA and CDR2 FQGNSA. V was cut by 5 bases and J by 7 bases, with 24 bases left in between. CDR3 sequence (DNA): TGTGCCAGCAGCAATGGGGCCCCCCTATCTTTGGGCCAGCCCCAGCATTTT. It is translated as CASSNGAPLSLGQPQHF.

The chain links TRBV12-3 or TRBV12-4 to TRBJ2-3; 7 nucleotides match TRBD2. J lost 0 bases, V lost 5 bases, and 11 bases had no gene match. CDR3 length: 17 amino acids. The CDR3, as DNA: TGTGCCAGCAGTAACCCCGGGGGAGCGGGGAGCACAGATACGCAGTATTTT. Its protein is CASSNPGGAGSTDTQYF.

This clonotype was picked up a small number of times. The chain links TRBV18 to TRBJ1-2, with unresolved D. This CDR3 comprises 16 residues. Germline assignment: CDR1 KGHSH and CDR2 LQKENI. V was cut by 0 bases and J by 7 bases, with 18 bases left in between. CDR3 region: CASSPPGAEAVFGYTF. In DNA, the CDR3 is TGTGCCAGCTCACCACCGGGAGCCGAGGCGGTTTTTGGCTACACCTTC. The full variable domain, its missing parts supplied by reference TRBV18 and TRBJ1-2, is NAGVMQNPRHLVRRRGQEARLRCSPMKGHSHVYWYRQLPEEGLKFMVYLQKENIIDESGMPKERFSAEFPKEGPSILRIQQVVRGDSAAYFCASSPPGAEAVFGYTFGSGTRLTVV.

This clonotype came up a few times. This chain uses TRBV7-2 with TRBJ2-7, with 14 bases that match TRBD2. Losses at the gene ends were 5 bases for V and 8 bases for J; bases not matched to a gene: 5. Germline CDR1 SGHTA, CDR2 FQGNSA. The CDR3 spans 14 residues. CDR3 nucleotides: TGTGCCAGCAGCGCCGGGACTAGCGGGAGCCAGCAGTACTTC. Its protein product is CASSAGTSGSQQYF.

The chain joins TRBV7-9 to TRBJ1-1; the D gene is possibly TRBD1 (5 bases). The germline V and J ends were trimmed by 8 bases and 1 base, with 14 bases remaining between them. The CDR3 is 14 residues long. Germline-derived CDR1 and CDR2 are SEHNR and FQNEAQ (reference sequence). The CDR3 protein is CASQWGSQNTEAFF. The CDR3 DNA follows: TGTGCCAGCCAATGGGGGAGCCAGAACACTGAAGCTTTCTTT.

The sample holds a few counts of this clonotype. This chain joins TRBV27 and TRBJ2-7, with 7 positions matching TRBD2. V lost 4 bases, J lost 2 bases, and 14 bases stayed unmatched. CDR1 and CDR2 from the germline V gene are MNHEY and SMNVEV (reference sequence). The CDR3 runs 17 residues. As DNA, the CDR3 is TGTGCCAGCAGTTCCACGAGGGGAGCGGGGCCTACCTACGAGCAGTACTTC. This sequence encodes CASSSTRGAGPTYEQYF.

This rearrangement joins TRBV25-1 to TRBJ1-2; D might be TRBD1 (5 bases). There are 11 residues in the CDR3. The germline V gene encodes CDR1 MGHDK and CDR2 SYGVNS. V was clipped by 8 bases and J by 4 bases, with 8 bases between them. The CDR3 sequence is CASGGIYGYTF. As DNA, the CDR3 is TGTGCCAGCGGGGGTATCTATGGCTACACCTTC.

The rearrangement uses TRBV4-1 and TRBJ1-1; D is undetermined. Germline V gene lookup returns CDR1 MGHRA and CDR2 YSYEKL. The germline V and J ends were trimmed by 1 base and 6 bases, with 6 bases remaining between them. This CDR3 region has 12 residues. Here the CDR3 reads CASSQGFAEAFF. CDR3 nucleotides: TGCGCCAGCAGCCAAGGGTTCGCTGAAGCTTTCTTT.